Each of the 22 T cell receptor beta chains below was sequenced from the same sample in a study of blood T cell repertoires in COVID-19. The data were produced by immunoSEQ multiplex PCR, yet TCRdb's version contains in-frame clones alone and is incomplete. The data hold approximately 290,000 clones, with 85% to 90% observed a single time. Sequenced: peripheral blood. The receptors shown here come from a man aged 25 to 40 with acute or convalescent COVID-19.

The chain employs TRBV19 and TRBJ1-1; no clear D. CDR3 size: 14 residues. CDR1 is LNHDA and CDR2 is SQIVND in the germline V gene (reference sequence). Trimming took 9 bases from V and 4 from J, leaving 18 bases between them. The CDR3 loop reads CASVPEARGTEAFF. CDR3 bases: TGTGCCAGCGTCCCTGAGGCCAGAGGCACTGAAGCTTTCTTT.

V is TRBV5-1 and J is TRBJ1-6; TRBD1 matches 7 bases. CDR3 length: 15 amino acids. The germline CDR1 and CDR2 sequences are SGHRS and YFSETQ. J lost 9 bases, V lost 3 bases, and 9 bases had no gene match. CDR3 nucleotide sequence: TGCGCCAGCAGCTCGGACAGGCGAAGTGGTTCACCCCTCCACTTT. Its translation: CASSSDRRSGSPLHF. The variable domain in full, completed from reference TRBV5-1 and TRBJ1-6, reads KAGVTQTPRYLIKTRGQQVTLSCSPISGHRSVSWYQQTPGQGLQFLFEYFSETQRNKGNFPGRFSGRQFSNSRSEMNVSTLELGDSALYLCASSSDRRSGSPLHFGNGTRLTVT.

The V gene is TRBV5-4, the J gene TRBJ2-3; 10 positions match TRBD2. Losses at the gene ends were 2 bases for V and 4 bases for J; bases not matched to a gene: 4. CDR1 is SGHNT and CDR2 is YYREEE in the germline V gene (reference sequence). CDR3 length: 15 amino acids. The CDR3 DNA sequence: TGTGCCAGCAGCTTAGCTAGCGGGGGTGCAGATACGCAGTATTTT. This gives the protein CASSLASGGADTQYF. Filled out from reference TRBV5-4 and TRBJ2-3, the complete variable domain reads ETGVTQSPTHLIKTRGQQVTLRCSSQSGHNTVSWYQQALGQGPQFIFQYYREEENGRGNFPPRFSGLQFPNYSSELNVNALELDDSALYLCASSLASGGADTQYFGPGTRLTVL.

This chain links TRBV7-2 with TRBJ2-7, with 10 bases fitting TRBD1. CDR1 SGHTA and CDR2 FQGNSA come from the germline V gene. The CDR3 totals 12 residues. The V and J ends lost 3 bases and 9 bases, in that order; junction bases with no gene match: 2. The CDR3 spells CASSFRDRGQYF. CDR3 nucleotides: TGTGCCAGCAGCTTTAGGGACAGGGGGCAGTACTTC.

This chain links TRBV3-1 (or the pseudogene TRBV3-2) with TRBJ2-2; D call uncertain. The germline CDR1 and CDR2 sequences are LGHDT and YNNKEL (reference sequence). The CDR3 runs 13 residues. Trimming took off 2 bases at V and 4 bases at J, with 5 bases between the two ends. CDR3 sequence: CASSQSTTGELFF. The CDR3 bases are TGTGCCAGCAGCCAAAGCACCACCGGGGAGCTGTTTTTT.

The chain joins TRBV3-1 (or the pseudogene TRBV3-2) to TRBJ2-6; the D is unclear. V lost 3 bases, J lost 0 bases, and 12 bases lay in between. The CDR3 totals 17 residues. Germline V gene data show CDR1 as LGHDT and CDR2 as YNNKEL (reference sequence). CDR3 sequence (DNA): TGTGCCAGCAGCCATCGAGCAATTAACTCTGGGGCCAACGTCCTGACTTTC. Its translation is CASSHRAINSGANVLTF.

This clone was detected once. The chain employs TRBV5-1 and TRBJ2-3, with a weak D call TRBD2 (7 bases). CDR1 is SGHRS and CDR2 is YFSETQ in the germline V gene. This CDR3 has 18 amino acids. Trimming took 0 bases from V and 2 from J, leaving 19 bases between them. CDR3 region: CASSLATSGGRNTDTQYF. For the CDR3, the DNA is TGCGCCAGCAGCTTGGCCACCTCGGGGGGCCGTAACACAGATACGCAGTATTTT.

The J gene is TRBJ1-1, the V gene TRBV3-1 (or the pseudogene TRBV3-2); D is perhaps TRBD1 (5 bases). The CDR3 spans 14 residues. Trimming removed 1 base at V and 6 bases at J, with 12 bases between. Germline V gene lookup returns CDR1 LGHDT and CDR2 YNNKEL (reference sequence). CDR3 residues: CASSQVSEGAEAFF. The CDR3, as DNA: TGTGCCAGCAGCCAAGTTTCGGAAGGGGCTGAAGCTTTCTTT.

The rearrangement links TRBV29-1 to TRBJ2-1, with D possibly TRBD2 on 5 matching bases. Trimming took 6 bases from V and 13 from J, leaving 16 bases between them. The germline gives CDR1 SQVTM, CDR2 ANQGSEA. CDR3 length equals 11 residues. The CDR3 here is CSVVRESLQFF. DNA of the CDR3: TGCAGCGTCGTAAGGGAGTCCCTCCAGTTCTTC.

The chain recombines TRBV6-5 with TRBJ1-2, with D uncertain. The CDR3 contains 13 residues. The V end was cut by 7 bases, the J end by 3 bases, with 12 bases between. Germline values: CDR1 MNHEY, CDR2 SVGAGI. The CDR3, as DNA: TGTGCCAGCACGAAAATCTCAGACTATGGCTACACCTTC. Protein sequence: CASTKISDYGYTF.

This clone was seen a single time. J is TRBJ2-7 and V is TRBV27; D may be TRBD1 (6 bases). CDR1 and CDR2 from the germline V gene are MNHEY and SMNVEV (reference sequence). The CDR3 totals 14 residues. Trimming left V 2 bases short and J 3 bases short, with 11 bases between. The CDR3 DNA reads as TGTGCCAGCAGTTTAACAGGGATAAACTACGAGCAGTACTTC. The encoded protein is CASSLTGINYEQYF.

In this sample, this clone turned up many times. The CDR3 DNA sequence: TGTGCCAGAAGCCTTAGTGAGCAGTTCTTC. This gives the protein CARSLSEQFF. The chain carries TRBV5-3 and TRBJ2-1; no firm D call. TRBV5-3 has ORF status, its function being uncertain. The CDR3 sequence is 10 residues long. The germline V and J ends were trimmed by 4 bases and 9 bases, with 5 bases remaining between them.

The chain recombines TRBV24-1 with TRBJ2-1, with 7 bases aligning to TRBD2. The trim removed 5 bases at V and 0 bases at J, leaving 9 bases unmatched. Looked up from germline, CDR1 is KGHDR and CDR2 is SFDVKD. CDR3 size: 17 residues. The CDR3 here is CATSGDLAANSYNEQFF. CDR3 nucleotides: TGTGCCACCAGTGGGGATCTAGCGGCAAACTCCTACAATGAGCAGTTCTTC.

This chain connects TRBV6-5 to TRBJ1-4; D is possibly TRBD1 (6 bases). The CDR3 has 15 amino acids. V was trimmed by 6 bases and J by 1 base, leaving 12 bases between them. Germline V gene data show CDR1 as MNHEY and CDR2 as SVGAGI. The CDR3 DNA follows: TGTGCCAGCAGCTCCAGGGGACGAACTAATGAAAAACTGTTTTTT. This sequence encodes CASSSRGRTNEKLFF.

V and J are TRBV2 and TRBJ2-2; maybe TRBD2 (6 bases). The CDR3 spans 15 residues. CDR1 SNHLY and CDR2 FYNNEI come from the germline V gene. Trimming left V 8 bases short and J 4 bases short, with 17 bases between. CDR3 amino acids: CASRGTGSSTGELFF. The CDR3 bases are TGTGCCAGCCGGGGGACTGGAAGCTCCACCGGGGAGCTGTTTTTT. The full variable domain, rest sourced from reference TRBV2 and TRBJ2-2, is EPEVTQTPSHQVTQMGQEVILRCVPISNHLYFYWYRQILGQKVEFLVSFYNNEISEKSEIFDDQFSVERPDGSNFTLKIRSTKLEDSAMYFCASRGTGSSTGELFFGEGSRLTVL.

The DNA for the CDR3 is TGCAGTGCTAGTCCGGTTTCGGGGTCGGGACAGGGTGAGTTTGGGCAGTTCTTC. This gives the protein CSASPVSGSGQGEFGQFF. V and J are TRBV20-1 and TRBJ2-1; 9 nucleotides agree with TRBD1. There are 18 residues in the CDR3. Germline CDR1 DFQATT, CDR2 SNEGSKA (reference sequence). The V segment lost 3 bases and the J segment 12 bases; nucleotides outside the gene matches: 24.

The chain is built from TRBV7-8 and TRBJ1-6; D not certain. V was pared by 7 bases and J by 7 bases, with 20 bases between. Germline V gene data show CDR1 as SGHVS and CDR2 as FQNEAQ. The CDR3 sequence is 16 residues long. CDR3 DNA: TGTGCCAGCACCCAGAAGAGGGTGTCACTGAATTCACCCCTCCACTTT. This encodes CASTQKRVSLNSPLHF.

The gene calls are TRBV2 and TRBJ1-5, with D perhaps matching TRBD1 (5 bases). The V gene's germline CDR1 is SNHLY and CDR2 FYNNEI. This CDR3 has 13 residues. Trimming stripped 4 bases from V and 7 bases from J, with 11 bases between. The CDR3 protein is CASSVRGKQPQHF. The CDR3 DNA reads as TGTGCCAGCAGTGTTAGGGGAAAGCAGCCCCAGCATTTT.

Only a few counts were recorded for this clone. The chain recombines TRBV6-6 with TRBJ1-3; TRBD1 might be the D (5 bases). The CDR3 length is 18 residues. Germline V gene data show CDR1 as MNHNY and CDR2 as SVGAGI (reference sequence). The ends were cut back, 5 bases at V and 2 bases at J, with 22 bases in the middle. The CDR3 loop reads CASSPRALRGSAGNTIYF. Here the CDR3 DNA reads TGTGCCAGCAGTCCCCGGGCCCTAAGGGGATCAGCTGGAAACACCATATATTTT.

This clone was seen once. V usage is TRBV19 and J usage is TRBJ1-5, with 7 bases aligning to TRBD1. Germline CDR1 reads LNHDA; CDR2 reads SQIVND (reference sequence). V lost 6 bases to trimming and J lost 2 bases; unmatched junction nucleotides: 4. CDR3 length: 14 amino acids. CDR3 protein: CASRFGTGNQPQHF. The CDR3 DNA sequence: TGTGCCAGTAGGTTCGGGACAGGCAATCAGCCCCAGCATTTT.

The chain combines TRBV7-3 with TRBJ1-2; a possible D gene is TRBD1 (6 bases). The CDR3 has 14 residues. V was shortened by 5 bases and J by 7 bases, with 17 bases between the two germline ends. CDR1 is SGHTA and CDR2 is FQGTGA in the germline V gene. CDR3 in amino acids: CASSPQGGLTGYTF. CDR3 nucleotides: TGTGCCAGCAGCCCACAGGGAGGGCTAACTGGCTACACCTTC.

This chain uses TRBV3-1 (or the pseudogene TRBV3-2) with TRBJ1-1; 7 bases are shared with TRBD1. This CDR3 contains 15 residues. Germline values: CDR1 LGHDT, CDR2 YNNKEL (reference sequence). Trimming cost V 4 bases and J 7 bases; bases outside gene matches: 12. CDR3 coding DNA: TGTGCCAGCAGCCGAACAGGGGCCCACCCCCTTGAAGCTTTCTTT. Translating it yields CASSRTGAHPLEAFF.